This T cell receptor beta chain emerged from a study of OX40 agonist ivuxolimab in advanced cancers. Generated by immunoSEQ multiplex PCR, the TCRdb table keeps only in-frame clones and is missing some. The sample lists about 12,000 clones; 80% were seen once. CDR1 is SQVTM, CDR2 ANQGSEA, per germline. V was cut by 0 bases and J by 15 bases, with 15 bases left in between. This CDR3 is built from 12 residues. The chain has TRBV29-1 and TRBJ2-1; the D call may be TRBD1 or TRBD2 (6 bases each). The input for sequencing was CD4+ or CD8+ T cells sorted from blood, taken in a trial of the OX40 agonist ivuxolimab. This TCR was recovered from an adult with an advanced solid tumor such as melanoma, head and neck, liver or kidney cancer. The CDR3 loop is CSVEEGGNDLFF. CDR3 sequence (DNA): TGCAGCGTTGAAGAAGGGGGGAACGATCTGTTCTTC.